These T cell receptor beta chains were read from a single sample in a study of blood T cell repertoires in COVID-19. The protocol was immunoSEQ multiplex PCR, while the TCRdb copy is restricted to in-frame clones and leaves out a portion. This table holds approximately 350,000 clones, 87% found once. Input material: PBMCs or T cells enriched from blood (not recorded which). These receptors all come from a woman younger than 45 who had recovered from COVID-19. CDR3s include the opening cysteine and the closing phenylalanine or tryptophan. Fields, in order: V gene, J gene, D gene, CDR3 DNA, CDR3 protein. D genes are given only for firm matches.

V: TRBV7-9
J: TRBJ2-1
D: .
DNA: TGTGCCAGCAGCTCAGGGGACGGGTTCTACAATGAGCAGTTCTTC
CDR3: CASSSGDGFYNEQFF

V: TRBV11-2
J: TRBJ1-1
D: TRBD1
DNA: TGTGCCAGCAGCTTGGACAGGGGCCGGAACACTGAAGCTTTCTTT
CDR3: CASSLDRGRNTEAFF

V: TRBV18
J: TRBJ1-1
D: .
DNA: TGTGCCAGCGCGGGAGCGATGAACACTGAAGCTTTCTTT
CDR3: CASAGAMNTEAFF

V: TRBV24-1
J: TRBJ1-5
D: TRBD1
DNA: TGTGCCACCAGCGAGGGACAGGGCAATCAGCCCCAGCATTTT
CDR3: CATSEGQGNQPQHF

V: TRBV15
J: TRBJ2-1
D: TRBD1
DNA: TGTGCCACCAGCAGACAATCGGGACAGGCTCAGTTCTTC
CDR3: CATSRQSGQAQFF

V: TRBV25-1
J: TRBJ1-6
D: .
DNA: TGTGCCAGCAGTTGGCAGGGACAATATAATTCACCCCTCCACTTT
CDR3: CASSWQGQYNSPLHF

V: TRBV24-1
J: TRBJ1-1
D: TRBD1
DNA: TGTGCCACCAGTGGGCAGGGGGCTGGAAACACTGAAGCTTTCTTT
CDR3: CATSGQGAGNTEAFF

V: TRBV27
J: TRBJ2-7
D: TRBD2
DNA: TGTGCCAGCAGTTTCCGTGCGGCGGGAGGGCCCCTCGAGCAGTACTTC
CDR3: CASSFRAAGGPLEQYF

V: TRBV24-1
J: TRBJ2-2
D: TRBD1
DNA: TGTGCCACCAGTGATTTTAGGGGGACAGGGGCCGGGGAGCTGTTTTTT
CDR3: CATSDFRGTGAGELFF

V: TRBV7-2
J: TRBJ1-1
D: TRBD1
DNA: TGTGCCAGCAGAGGACACAGGGGGGCTGAAGCTTTCTTT
CDR3: CASRGHRGAEAFF

V: TRBV11-3
J: TRBJ2-1
D: .
DNA: TGTGCCAGCAGCCAGATAGGAGGGTTTGAGCAGTTCTTC
CDR3: CASSQIGGFEQFF